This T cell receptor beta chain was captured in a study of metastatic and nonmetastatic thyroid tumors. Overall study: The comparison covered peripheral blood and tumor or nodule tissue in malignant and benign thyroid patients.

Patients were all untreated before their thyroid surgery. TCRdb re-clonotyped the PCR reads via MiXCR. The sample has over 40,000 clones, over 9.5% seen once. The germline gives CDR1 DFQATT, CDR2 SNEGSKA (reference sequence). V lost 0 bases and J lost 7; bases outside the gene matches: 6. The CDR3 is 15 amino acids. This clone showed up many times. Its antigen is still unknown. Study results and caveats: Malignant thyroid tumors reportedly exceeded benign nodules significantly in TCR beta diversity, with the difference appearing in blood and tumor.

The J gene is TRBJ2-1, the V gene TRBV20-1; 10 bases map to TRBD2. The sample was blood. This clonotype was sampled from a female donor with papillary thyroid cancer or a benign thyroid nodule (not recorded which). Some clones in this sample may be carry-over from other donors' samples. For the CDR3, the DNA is TGCAGTGCTAGAGATCCCAGCGGGAGGGTAAATGAGCAGTTCTTC. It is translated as CSARDPSGRVNEQFF.